One sample yielded the 15 T cell receptor beta chains listed below, sequenced in a study of tumor-infiltrating lymphocytes in primary liver carcinoma. The study co-extracted DNA and RNA from approximately 20-30 mg of unsorted bulk tissue. The authors made TCR beta cDNA from approximately 500 ng total RNA with a constant-region primer. Slightly modified ARM-PCR, run as three nested multiplex PCR rounds, produced the TCR beta libraries. Investigators reported that the first two PCR rounds, at approximately 11 cycles each, used TRBV1-TRBV30 forward primers with a C-beta reverse primer. MiXCR, applied by TCRdb to the multiplex PCR reads, yields one record per CDR3 protein. The table shows 100,000 or so distinct CDR3 sequences, with about 70% occurring only once. The specimen was liver tumor tissue from sampling region 5. Subset described: tumor region T5, tumor centre. These receptor sequences come from an older woman with primary liver carcinoma and hepatitis B virus infection.

The chain recombines TRBV4-2 with TRBJ2-7; D may be TRBD2 (6 bases). There are 15 residues in the CDR3. Looked up from germline, CDR1 is LGHNA and CDR2 is YNFKEQ. Trimming took 3 bases from V and 4 from J, leaving 16 bases between them. The CDR3 loop is CASSHGSNGRYEQYF. The CDR3 nucleotides are TGTGCCAGCAGCCACGGGAGTAACGGGAGATACGAGCAGTACTTC.

The chain couples TRBV5-1 to TRBJ2-7; TRBD2 matches 7 bases. J lost 7 bases, V lost 4 bases, and 17 bases had no gene match. CDR1 is SGHRS and CDR2 is YFSETQ in the germline V gene. The CDR3 covers 16 residues. The CDR3, as DNA: TGCGCCAGCAGCCCAGAAGGGGCAGCGGGAAGGCTGGAGCAGTACTTC. Residues: CASSPEGAAGRLEQYF.

Turning to this clonotype: A junction end diverges from the germline sequence, so it may reflect a read error. The gene calls are TRBV5-4 and TRBJ2-4; possible D gene TRBD1, 5 bases. The CDR3 length is 13 residues. CDR1 and CDR2 from the germline V gene are SGHNT and YYREEE (reference sequence). CDR3 nucleotides: TGTGCCAGCAGCCCACTAACCGAGGACATTCAGAACTTC. It translates to CASSPLTEDIQNF.

A note on this clonotype: The conserved phenylalanine or tryptophan is not found at the CDR3 terminus, so this likely reflects a read error. The CDR3 sequence: CACSPDSGKVNEQFL. Written as DNA, the CDR3 is TGTGCCTGCAGCCCGGATAGCGGGAAGGTGAATGAGCAGTTCCTC. The rearrangement joins TRBV11-3 to TRBJ2-1; TRBD2 matches at 8 bases. This CDR3 comprises 15 residues. The germline gives CDR1 SGHNT, CDR2 YENEEA.

A note on this clonotype: The CDR3 carries no conserved terminal phenylalanine or tryptophan, so it likely arises from a read error. No DNA is shown, since the ends of the CDR3 on it are uncertain; the CDR3 is the one TCRdb lists. The rearrangement joins TRBV6-6 to TRBJ2-2. Germline CDR1 and CDR2: MNHNY and SVGAGI (reference sequence). A total of 13 residues make up the CDR3, ends included. The chain's CDR3 is CASAIRGGGELSS.

Turning to this clonotype: The junction does not match germline at one end; this may be a read error. The V and J genes are TRBV11-2 and TRBJ2-1, with 8 bases that match TRBD2. The J call may be incorrect, as the DNA end agrees better with TRBJ2-7. Germline CDR1 and CDR2: SGHAT and FQNNGV. The CDR3 length is 13 residues. The CDR3 is CANSWTSWAEQYF. CDR3 coding DNA: TGTGCCAACAGCTGGACTAGCTGGGCAGAGCAGTACTTC.

To note about this clonotype: Mismatch with germline at one junction end may stem from a read error. The chain combines TRBV4-1 with TRBJ2-7; D is undetermined. Looked up from germline, CDR1 is MGHRA and CDR2 is YSYEKL. This CDR3 comprises 15 residues. CDR3 nucleotides: TGCGCGAGCAGCCCCCTAGAAAGGGTTATCTACGACCAGTACTTC. Protein: CASSPLERVIYDQYF.

The rearrangement uses TRBV12-3 or TRBV12-4 and TRBJ2-1, with 8 bases that match TRBD1. The CDR3 contains 15 residues. V was clipped by 10 bases and J by 4 bases; unmatched bases: 12. Written as DNA, the CDR3 is TGTGCCAATAGTACCTCAGGGGGCTGGTACAATGAGCAGTTCTTC. This gives the protein CANSTSGGWYNEQFF.

The table lists this clonotype with many counts. The chain is built from TRBV5-3 and TRBJ2-1; D possibly matches TRBD1 or TRBD2 (5 bases each). TRBV5-3 is designated an ORF whose function remains uncertain. Trimming pared 3 bases from V and 7 bases from J, leaving 26 bases between. This CDR3 spans 18 amino acids. The chain's CDR3 is CARSCPPEGTDRQNEQFF. The CDR3 nucleotides are TGTGCCAGAAGCTGCCCACCAGAAGGGACCGACAGACAGAATGAGCAGTTCTTC.

On this clonotype itself: A read error may account for a junction end that differs from germline. The chain has TRBV11-2 and TRBJ1-3; D is perhaps TRBD1 (6 bases). Germline CDR1 reads SGHAT; CDR2 reads FQNNGV. The CDR3 sequence is 19 residues long. CDR3 sequence reads: CASSPRPGRGAYSENTIYF. The DNA of the CDR3 is TGTGCCAGCAGCCCACGCCCGGGCAGGGGAGCGTACTCTGAAAACACCATATATTTT.

This clonotype was counted at least ten times. V gene TRBV24-1 combines with J gene TRBJ2-3; 10 nucleotides align to TRBD1. V lost 6 bases, J lost 2 bases, and 7 bases stayed unmatched. The length of the CDR3 is 16 residues. Germline CDR1 and CDR2: KGHDR and SFDVKD. This CDR3 reads CATSQGQGGLTDTQYF. In nucleotides, the CDR3 is TGTGCCACCAGTCAAGGACAGGGGGGACTCACAGATACGCAGTATTTT.

With respect to this clonotype: This likely comes from a read error, as the CDR3 has no conserved phenylalanine or tryptophan at its end. This chain joins TRBV6-1 and TRBJ2-1, with 9 nucleotides matching TRBD2. The CDR3 runs 16 residues. Germline assignment: CDR1 MNHNS and CDR2 SASEGT. CDR3 nucleotide sequence: TGTACCAGCAGTGACCCTAGCGGGACCTCCTACAGTGAGCAGTTCATC. Translation: CTSSDPSGTSYSEQFI.

Notes on this clonotype: One junction end does not reproduce the germline sequence, and a read error may be involved. CDR3 nucleotide sequence: TGTAGCATGAGGGGACTCACGAACACCGGGGAGCTGTTTTTT. It encodes CSMRGLTNTGELFF. V and J are TRBV29-1 and TRBJ2-2, with TRBD2 as a possible D gene (6 bases). CDR1 is SQVTM and CDR2 is ANQGSEA in the germline V gene. This CDR3 has 14 amino acids.

The V call is TRBV19, the J call TRBJ1-3; D uncertain. Germline V gene sequence: CDR1 LNHDA, CDR2 SQIVND (reference sequence). Trimming left V 4 bases short and J 0 bases short, with 13 bases between. CDR3 length equals 16 residues. The CDR3 sequence is CASSTDRATSGNTIYF. CDR3 nucleotides: TGTGCCAGTAGTACCGACCGAGCCACCTCTGGAAACACCATATATTTT.

By share of the sample, this clonotype is large. The chain joins TRBV11-2 to TRBJ2-1; 7 nucleotides line up with TRBD1. This CDR3 contains 17 residues. Looked up from germline, CDR1 is SGHAT and CDR2 is FQNNGV. Trimming took 2 bases from V and 3 from J; bases not matched to a gene: 10. This chain's CDR3 is CASSLRPGQRFYNEQFF. CDR3 DNA sequence: TGTGCCAGCAGCTTACGACCGGGACAGAGATTCTACAATGAGCAGTTCTTC.